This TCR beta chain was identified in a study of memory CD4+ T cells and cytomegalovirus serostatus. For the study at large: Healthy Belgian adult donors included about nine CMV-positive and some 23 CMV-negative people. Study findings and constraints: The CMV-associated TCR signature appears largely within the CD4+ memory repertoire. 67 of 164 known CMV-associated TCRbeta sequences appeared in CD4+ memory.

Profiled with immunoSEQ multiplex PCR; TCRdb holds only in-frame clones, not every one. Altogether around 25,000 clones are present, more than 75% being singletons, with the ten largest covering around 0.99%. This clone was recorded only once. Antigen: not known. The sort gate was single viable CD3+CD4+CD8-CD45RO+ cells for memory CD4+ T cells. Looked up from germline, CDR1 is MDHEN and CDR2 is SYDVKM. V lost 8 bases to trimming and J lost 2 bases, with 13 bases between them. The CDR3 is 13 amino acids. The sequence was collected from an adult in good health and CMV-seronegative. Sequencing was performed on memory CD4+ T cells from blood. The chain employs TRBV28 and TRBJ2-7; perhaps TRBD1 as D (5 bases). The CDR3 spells CASDRGNTYEQYF. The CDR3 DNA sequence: TGTGCCAGCGATAGGGGAAATACCTACGAGCAGTACTTC.